The 8 T cell receptor beta chains in this list originate from one sample, sequenced in a study of PD-1 blockade in classical Hodgkin lymphoma. After autologous stem cell transplantation all patients relapsed, and prior brentuximab vedotin exposure differed between cohorts. Only in-frame clones appear in the TCRdb table, and some are missing; sequencing was by immunoSEQ multiplex PCR. The table shows 60,000 to 65,000 clones, with more than 70% occurring only once. The source material was peripheral blood mononuclear cells (PBMCs), sampled at baseline. The receptors originated from a human donor with classical Hodgkin lymphoma.

The V gene is TRBV20-1, the J gene TRBJ1-1; no clear D. Between the trimmed V and J ends, which lost 7 bases and 1 base, there was a span of 4 bases. The CDR3 length is 10 residues. Germline values: CDR1 DFQATT, CDR2 SNEGSKA (reference sequence). The CDR3 DNA reads as TGCAGTGTCGGGAACACTGAAGCTTTCTTT. Encoded protein: CSVGNTEAFF.

This clone was seen a handful of times. The chain combines TRBV7-9 with TRBJ1-6; D gene unclear. Germline V lookup: CDR1 SEHNR, CDR2 FQNEAQ (reference sequence). The CDR3 runs to 13 residues. V dropped 3 bases and J dropped 8 bases, with 8 bases sitting between them. For the CDR3, the DNA is TGTGCCAGCAGCTTCGGGGTTGATTCACCCCTCCACTTT. Its protein is CASSFGVDSPLHF.

The chain has TRBV21-1 and TRBJ2-5. TRBV21-1 is listed as a pseudogene. The CDR3 covers 16 residues. For the CDR3, the DNA is TGTGCCAGCGCCCCTCCAGCGACGGACGTACAAGAGACCCAGTACTTC. The encoded protein is CASAPPATDVQETQYF.

V usage is TRBV9 and J usage is TRBJ2-5; weak D call: TRBD2 (5 bases). CDR1 is SGDLS and CDR2 is YYNGEE in the germline V gene. The CDR3 consists of 14 residues. V was cut by 0 bases and J by 3 bases, with 9 bases left in between. The CDR3 reads CASSVAGSEETQYF. DNA of the CDR3: TGTGCCAGCAGCGTAGCGGGGAGCGAAGAGACCCAGTACTTC.

The rearrangement uses TRBV7-2 and TRBJ2-1, with D unresolved. V was trimmed by 3 bases and J by 4 bases, leaving 7 bases between them. This CDR3 is 13 amino acids long. CDR1 and CDR2 from the germline V gene are SGHTA and FQGNSA. In nucleotides, the CDR3 is TGTGCCAGCAGCTTTACGTCGTACAATGAGCAGTTCTTC. This sequence encodes CASSFTSYNEQFF.

The gene calls are TRBV28 and TRBJ1-4, with 7 bases identical to TRBD1. This CDR3 region has 15 residues. Per the germline V gene, CDR1 is MDHEN and CDR2 is SYDVKM. V lost 6 bases, J lost 3 bases, and 7 bases stayed unmatched. CDR3 region: CASRIRQGSNEKLFF. As DNA, the CDR3 is TGTGCCAGCAGGATTAGACAGGGCTCTAATGAAAAACTGTTTTTT.

This clone was seen just once. The genes are TRBV5-1 and TRBJ2-4; TRBD1 matches at 7 bases. V was pared by 2 bases and J by 2 bases, with 1 base of the junction left unmatched. CDR1 is SGHRS and CDR2 is YFSETQ in the germline V gene. This CDR3 has 14 residues. CDR3 in amino acids: CASSLQGPKNIQYF. CDR3 DNA: TGCGCCAGCAGCTTACAGGGGCCCAAAAACATTCAGTACTTC.

V is TRBV27 and J is TRBJ1-1; 8 bases fit TRBD1. The CDR3 consists of 13 residues. Germline CDR1 and CDR2: MNHEY and SMNVEV (reference sequence). The J segment lost 4 bases and the V segment lost 2 bases, leaving 0 bases of the junction unmatched. CDR3 coding DNA: TGTGCCAGCAGTTTAACAGGGGGCACTGAAGCTTTCTTT. Its protein is CASSLTGGTEAFF.